This T cell receptor beta chain came from a study of Ad26.COV2.S vaccination and SARS-CoV-2 variants. Points from the study as a whole: Substantial post-vaccination breadth of spike-specific CD8+ and CD4+ T cell responses was reported. Placebo and vaccine recipients had non-spike TCR breadth that was similar. Analyses of TCR breadth and depth may have underestimated total T cell responses.

Note on this clone: As yet, its antigen is unknown.

From germline, CDR1 is DFQATT and CDR2 SNEGSKA (reference sequence). V was clipped by 7 bases and J by 12 bases; unmatched bases: 4. This CDR3 comprises 10 residues. Some clones are missing from TCRdb's copy, which holds only in-frame ones; the method was immunoSEQ multiplex PCR. The sample records more than 120,000 clones, roughly 89% being singletons. This chain uses TRBV20-1 with TRBJ2-3; 10 bases are a match to TRBD2. The sample here was peripheral blood, taken after recovery from COVID-19. The source of this sequence is a human donor who had recovered from COVID-19. The CDR3 bases are TGCAGTGTAAGCGGGGGGGTTCAGTATTTT. It encodes CSVSGGVQYF.